Following are 25 T cell receptor beta chains from one sample sequenced in a study of OX40 agonist ivuxolimab in advanced cancers. Some clones are missing from TCRdb's copy, which holds only in-frame ones; the method was immunoSEQ multiplex PCR. The sample has about 32,000 clones; roughly nine tenths are singletons. Material: CD4+ or CD8+ T cells sorted from blood, obtained in a trial of the OX40 agonist ivuxolimab. All receptors derive from an adult with an advanced solid tumor such as melanoma, head and neck, liver or kidney cancer.

The chain employs TRBV4-1 and TRBJ1-1; maybe TRBD1 (5 bases). The V and J ends lost 1 base and 4 bases respectively, with 13 bases between them. Per the germline V gene, CDR1 is MGHRA and CDR2 is YSYEKL. The CDR3 spans 15 residues. CDR3 protein: CASSQGVLGRTEAFF. The CDR3 region has the DNA TGCGCCAGCAGCCAAGGTGTCCTGGGGCGCACTGAAGCTTTCTTT.

The CDR3 reads CASSPGTQKDGYTF. The CDR3 nucleotides are TGTGCCAGCAGCCCGGGGACCCAGAAAGATGGCTACACCTTC. J is TRBJ1-2 and V is TRBV11-2; D is possibly TRBD1 (5 bases). Germline CDR1 and CDR2: SGHAT and FQNNGV. Trimming removed 5 bases at V and 6 bases at J, with 16 bases between. The CDR3 loop spans 14 amino acids.

V usage is TRBV19 and J usage is TRBJ1-2, with a weak D call TRBD1 (5 bases). V lost 8 bases and J lost 4, with 17 bases in between. Germline CDR1 is LNHDA and CDR2 is SQIVND (reference sequence). The CDR3 runs 14 residues. CDR3 sequence reads: CASRGTAGSYGYTF. The CDR3 bases are TGTGCCAGTCGAGGGACGGCTGGAAGCTATGGCTACACCTTC.

The sample holds one count of this clone. The genes are TRBV2 and TRBJ1-1; D ambiguous. Deletions cut 8 bases from V and 1 base from J, with 11 bases between. The CDR3 has 13 residues. Germline V lookup: CDR1 SNHLY, CDR2 FYNNEI. CDR3 DNA: TGTGCCAGCCGGGAACACGGGAACACTGAAGCTTTCTTT. Amino acid sequence: CASREHGNTEAFF.

The chain has TRBV30 and TRBJ1-5, with D uncertain. The CDR3 runs to 13 residues. CDR1 and CDR2 from the germline V gene are GTSNPN and SVGIG (reference sequence). Trimming shortened V by 2 bases and J by 2 bases, and 7 bases separated the two germline ends. In DNA form, the CDR3 reads TGTGCCTGGAGTACTGGGGGCAATCAGCCCCAGCATTTT. This codes for CAWSTGGNQPQHF.

This sequence joins TRBV5-1 and TRBJ2-3, with D uncertain. This CDR3 is 14 amino acids long. Looked up from germline, CDR1 is SGHRS and CDR2 is YFSETQ. V was cut by 1 base and J by 2 bases, with 8 bases left in between. The CDR3 nucleotides read TGCGCCAGCAGCTTGTTGGCAGCCACAGATACGCAGTATTTT. It encodes CASSLLAATDTQYF.

This chain connects TRBV28 to TRBJ2-3; D is perhaps TRBD1 (5 bases). V was clipped by 2 bases and J by 6 bases, with 9 bases between them. CDR1 and CDR2 (germline): MDHEN, SYDVKM. This CDR3 comprises 13 residues. The CDR3 is CASSLQGYDTQYF. CDR3 sequence (DNA): TGTGCCAGCAGTTTACAGGGCTACGATACGCAGTATTTT.

The rearrangement uses TRBV28 and TRBJ1-5; 7 positions match TRBD1. Germline V gene lookup returns CDR1 MDHEN and CDR2 SYDVKM. The CDR3 runs 12 residues. The V and J ends lost 7 bases and 7 bases, in that order; junction bases with no gene match: 4. CDR3 residues: CASKGARQPQHF. In nucleotides, the CDR3 is TGTGCCAGCAAGGGGGCCCGGCAGCCCCAGCATTTT.

This sequence joins TRBV7-2 and TRBJ1-1; D perhaps matches TRBD1 (5 bases). This CDR3 spans 19 amino acids. Germline V gene lookup returns CDR1 SGHTA and CDR2 FQGNSA. Deletions cut 2 bases from V and 2 bases from J, with 24 bases between. CDR3 loop: CASSLNIPLQWGSNTEAFF. In nucleotides, the CDR3 is TGTGCCAGCAGCTTAAACATCCCCCTACAGTGGGGCTCAAACACTGAAGCTTTCTTT. Combining the CDR3 with reference TRBV7-2 and TRBJ1-1 gives the whole variable domain GAGVSQSPSNKVTEKGKDVELRCDPISGHTALYWYRQSLGQGLEFLIYFQGNSAPDKSGLPSDRFSAERTGGSVSTLTIQRTQQEDSAVYLCASSLNIPLQWGSNTEAFFGQGTRLTVV.

This clone was seen just once. The chain uses TRBV5-6 and TRBJ2-1; 8 bases fit TRBD1. The CDR3 has 16 amino acids. Germline trimming cut 4 bases from V and 3 bases from J; bases unmatched to any gene: 9. Germline lookup yields CDR1 SGHDT and CDR2 YYEEEE. The CDR3 DNA follows: TGTGCCAGCAGCCACACCGGGACAGGTTACTACAATGAGCAGTTCTTC. Translated: CASSHTGTGYYNEQFF.

This chain links TRBV5-5 with TRBJ2-3; weak D call: TRBD2 (5 bases). CDR3 length: 15 amino acids. Germline lookup yields CDR1 SGHKS and CDR2 YYEKEE (reference sequence). Trimming removed 0 bases at V and 0 bases at J, with 8 bases between. The CDR3 spells CASSLERSSTDTQYF. DNA for the CDR3: TGTGCCAGCAGCTTGGAGCGGTCTAGCACAGATACGCAGTATTTT.

The V call is TRBV14, the J call TRBJ1-4; D might be TRBD1 (5 bases). The CDR3 has 12 amino acids. Germline loops: CDR1 SGHDN, CDR2 FVKESK. Trimming pared 4 bases from V and 13 bases from J, leaving 13 bases between. The CDR3 DNA reads TGTGCCAGCAGCCCCCAGGGTGTTGGACTGTTTTTT. Translating gives CASSPQGVGLFF. The full variable domain, in which reference TRBV14 and TRBJ1-4 provide the parts outside the CDR3, is EAGVTQFPSHSVIEKGQTVTLRCDPISGHDNLYWYRRVMGKEIKFLLHFVKESKQDESGMPNNRFLAERTGGTYSTLKVQPAELEDSGVYFCASSPQGVGLFFGSGTQLSVL.

By share of the sample, this clone is medium-sized (0.01 to 0.1%). The chain has TRBV27 and TRBJ2-1; D tentatively reads TRBD1 or TRBD2 (5 bases each). This CDR3 is built from 13 residues. Germline assignment: CDR1 MNHEY and CDR2 SMNVEV (reference sequence). Trimming shortened V by 9 bases and J by 8 bases, and 17 bases separated the two germline ends. CDR3 nucleotide sequence: TGTGCCAGTGGACCGACGAGGGGTGATGAGCAGTTCTTC. Translating it yields CASGPTRGDEQFF.

This chain connects TRBV2 to TRBJ2-5; no reliable D call. This CDR3 has 14 amino acids. V lost 4 bases, J lost 1 base, and 10 bases lay in between. Per the germline V gene, CDR1 is SNHLY and CDR2 is FYNNEI. The CDR3, as DNA: TGTGCCAGCAGTGCCCGGGCCTTCCAAGAGACCCAGTACTTC. Its translation is CASSARAFQETQYF.

This clone was seen once. The chain employs TRBV30 and TRBJ2-1, with 7 bases that match TRBD1. Germline lookup yields CDR1 GTSNPN and CDR2 SVGIG (reference sequence). The V and J ends lost 4 bases and 5 bases, in that order; junction bases with no gene match: 8. The CDR3 runs to 14 residues. The CDR3 reads CAWTQGEGNNEQFF. The CDR3 DNA sequence: TGTGCCTGGACGCAGGGGGAAGGTAACAATGAGCAGTTCTTC.

Only one count was recorded for this clone. V gene TRBV30 combines with J gene TRBJ2-7, with 9 bases lining up with TRBD2. The CDR3 runs 16 residues. Germline V gives CDR1 GTSNPN, CDR2 SVGIG (reference sequence). V was pared by 0 bases and J by 2 bases, with 8 bases of the junction left unmatched. CDR3 nucleotide sequence: TGTGCCTGGAGTGTAGGGTTGGCGGGAGGGGCCTACGAGCAGTACTTC. Translating it yields CAWSVGLAGGAYEQYF.

The chain carries TRBV29-1 and TRBJ1-2; 7 nucleotides match TRBD1. This CDR3 spans 13 amino acids. Germline loops: CDR1 SQVTM, CDR2 ANQGSEA. The V gene end was trimmed by 5 bases and the J gene end by 4 bases; junction bases not matched to a gene: 7. The CDR3 coding sequence is TGCAGCGTTCAGGGGGACGGCGGCTATGGCTACACCTTC. Its translation: CSVQGDGGYGYTF. Variable domain in full (rest from reference TRBV29-1 and TRBJ1-2): SAVISQKPSRDICQRGTSLTIQCQVDSQVTMMFWYRQQPGQSLTLIATANQGSEATYESGFVIDKFPISRPNLTFSTLTVSNMSPEDSSIYLCSVQGDGGYGYTFGSGTRLTVV.

In its sample, this clone was seen a few times. V usage is TRBV6-4 and J usage is TRBJ2-1; TRBD1 matches at 7 bases. Per germline, CDR1 MRHNA and CDR2 SNTAGT. V was pared by 5 bases and J by 6 bases, with 7 bases of the junction left unmatched. The length of the CDR3 is 14 residues. The CDR3 protein is CASSIYRGSNEQFF. The CDR3 nucleotides read TGTGCCAGCAGTATTTACAGGGGTAGCAATGAGCAGTTCTTC.

This clone appeared once. V usage is TRBV27 and J usage is TRBJ2-5, with TRBD2 matching over 9 bases. This CDR3 spans 17 amino acids. Per germline, CDR1 MNHEY and CDR2 SMNVEV (reference sequence). The ends lost 6 bases at V and 4 bases at J; junction bases unmatched: 15. The CDR3 region has the DNA TGTGCCAGCAGCTCCCTAGGCGGGCGGGAGGGCGGAGAGACCCAGTACTTC. It yields the protein CASSSLGGREGGETQYF.

CDR3 amino acids: CASKRGETQYF. The CDR3 DNA sequence: TGTGCCAGCAAGAGGGGAGAGACCCAGTACTTC. The chain is built from TRBV27 and TRBJ2-5; D is tentatively TRBD1 or TRBD2 (5 bases each). Trimming pared 7 bases from V and 4 bases from J, leaving 7 bases between. This CDR3 is built from 11 residues. Germline V CDR1 and CDR2: MNHEY, SMNVEV (reference sequence).

The chain couples TRBV7-9 to TRBJ2-5; D is ambiguous. The germline gives CDR1 SEHNR, CDR2 FQNEAQ (reference sequence). This CDR3 contains 12 residues. Trimming cost V 6 bases and J 4 bases, with 9 bases left between them. Written as DNA, the CDR3 is TGTGCCAGCAGTCCCATGGGAGAGACCCAGTACTTC. It yields the protein CASSPMGETQYF.

In this sample, this clone turned up once. CDR3 sequence reads: CSARDLRGYTF. CDR3 in DNA: TGCAGTGCTAGAGATCTGCGGGGCTACACCTTC. V usage is TRBV20-1 and J usage is TRBJ1-2; the D is unclear. With 0 bases removed from V and 8 bases from J, the gap between germline ends came to 7 bases. CDR1 is DFQATT and CDR2 is SNEGSKA in the germline V gene (reference sequence). This CDR3 comprises 11 residues.

This chain uses TRBV6-1 with TRBJ1-1; the D is unclear. The CDR3 totals 12 residues. Trimming cost V 1 base and J 4 bases, with 4 bases left between them. CDR1 is MNHNS and CDR2 is SASEGT in the germline V gene. CDR3 coding DNA: TGTGCCAGCAGTGAAGACGGCACTGAAGCTTTCTTT. Encoded protein: CASSEDGTEAFF.

The count of this clone is one. V and J are TRBV19 and TRBJ1-1; D ambiguous. V was cut by 2 bases and J by 6 bases, with 13 bases left in between. This CDR3 has 14 amino acids. The germline V gene has CDR1 LNHDA and CDR2 SQIVND (reference sequence). In DNA form, the CDR3 reads TGTGCCAGTAGTATAAGTGGGGAGGTGGCTGAAGCTTTCTTT. Its translation: CASSISGEVAEAFF.

V is TRBV19 and J is TRBJ1-4; D ambiguous. V lost 3 bases, J lost 7 bases, and 9 bases lay in between. The CDR3 is 13 residues long. The germline V gene has CDR1 LNHDA and CDR2 SQIVND (reference sequence). DNA for the CDR3: TGTGCCAGTAGTATCACCAGTGGTGAAAAACTGTTTTTT. It is translated as CASSITSGEKLFF.